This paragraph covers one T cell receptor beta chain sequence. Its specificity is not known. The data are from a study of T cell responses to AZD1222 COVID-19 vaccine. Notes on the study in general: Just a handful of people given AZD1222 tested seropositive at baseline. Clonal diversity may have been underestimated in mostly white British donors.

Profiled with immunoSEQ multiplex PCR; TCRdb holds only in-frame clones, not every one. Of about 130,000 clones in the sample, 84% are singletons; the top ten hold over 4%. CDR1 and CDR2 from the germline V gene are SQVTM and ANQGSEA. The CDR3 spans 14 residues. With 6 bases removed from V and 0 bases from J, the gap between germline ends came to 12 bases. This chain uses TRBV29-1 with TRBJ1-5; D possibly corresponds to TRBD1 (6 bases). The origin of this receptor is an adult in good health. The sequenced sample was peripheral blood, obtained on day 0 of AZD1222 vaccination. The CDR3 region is CSVTQGNSNQPQHF. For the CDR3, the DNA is TGCAGCGTGACGCAGGGGAATAGCAATCAGCCCCAGCATTTT.